This entry features one TCR beta chain sequence. The sample originates from a study of blood T cell repertoires in COVID-19. Germline V gene lookup returns CDR1 MGHRA and CDR2 YSYEKL. V trimming: 2 bases; J trimming: 2 bases; junction bases outside the gene matches: 3. The CDR3 spans 17 residues. Data came from immunoSEQ multiplex PCR; TCRdb stores just in-frame clones and leaves some out. The sample has tens of thousands of clones, 82% seen once. Sequenced material: peripheral blood. V usage is TRBV4-1 and J usage is TRBJ1-6; 10 bases match TRBD1. The origin of this receptor is a woman between 55 and 75 years old with acute or convalescent COVID-19. The CDR3 here is CASSQKTGGAYNSPLHF. CDR3 DNA: TGCGCCAGCAGCCAAAAGACAGGGGGCGCCTATAATTCACCCCTCCACTTT.